This TCR beta chain appears in the sequencing data of a study of beta chain features in type 1 diabetes. Looking at the study overall: Patient and healthy donor groups were alike in age, gender and cell yields.

Findings and caveats of the study: Type 1 diabetes patients showed a moderate but significant shortening of TCRB CDR3s in all four CD4+ subsets. It was among patients, rather than healthy donors, that naive, central memory and Treg TCRB repertoires appeared more similar.

Since all of the isolated RNA was reverse transcribed, expressed TCRB transcripts were what got sequenced. Approximately 3.5 million reads per sample were averaged for naive, central memory and regulatory samples. Data came from immunoSEQ multiplex PCR; TCRdb stores just in-frame clones and leaves some out. The repertoire holds 52,000 or so clones, with under 60% as singletons. In the case of this clone: Antigen specificity is unknown.

V dropped 2 bases and J dropped 4 bases, with 14 bases sitting between them. The CDR3 is 15 amino acids. Germline lookup yields CDR1 LGHNA and CDR2 YNFKEQ. Each sorted population was over 95% pure. The sample was Tregs from blood. The genes are TRBV4-2 and TRBJ2-5, with D perhaps matching TRBD2 (7 bases). The receptor comes from a woman between 35 and 50 years old with type 1 diabetes. The CDR3 protein is CASSQQTGRGETQYF. CDR3 sequence (DNA): TGTGCCAGCAGCCAACAAACAGGGAGGGGAGAGACCCAGTACTTC.